What follows describes a single TCR beta chain. The data are from a study of blood T cell repertoires in COVID-19. Study-level information: Acute and convalescent COVID-19 specimens originated in the United States, Italy and Spain. T cells, B-cell-depleted T cells, or PBMCs provided the cDNA or gDNA that served as material.

Original data processing: The assay estimated nucleated cells by amplifying reference gene primers. Profiling relied on immunoSEQ multiplex PCR, and the TCRdb table lists in-frame clones only, not all of them. V, J and clone size derive from that table, while D and trimming were established from the DNA sequence. The sample includes about 75,000 clones, about 88% of them seen just once. Trimming shortened V by 8 bases and J by 5 bases, and 15 bases separated the two germline ends. Germline V lookup: CDR1 SGHDN, CDR2 FVKESK. The CDR3 consists of 13 residues. This receptor was taken from a human donor in a cohort sampled during active COVID-19. This sequence joins TRBV14 and TRBJ1-1; tentative D call: TRBD1 (6 bases). What was sequenced was peripheral blood. For the CDR3, the DNA is TGTGCCAGCTCTATAGGGGGACGGACTGAAGCTTTCTTT. It specifies CASSIGGRTEAFF.